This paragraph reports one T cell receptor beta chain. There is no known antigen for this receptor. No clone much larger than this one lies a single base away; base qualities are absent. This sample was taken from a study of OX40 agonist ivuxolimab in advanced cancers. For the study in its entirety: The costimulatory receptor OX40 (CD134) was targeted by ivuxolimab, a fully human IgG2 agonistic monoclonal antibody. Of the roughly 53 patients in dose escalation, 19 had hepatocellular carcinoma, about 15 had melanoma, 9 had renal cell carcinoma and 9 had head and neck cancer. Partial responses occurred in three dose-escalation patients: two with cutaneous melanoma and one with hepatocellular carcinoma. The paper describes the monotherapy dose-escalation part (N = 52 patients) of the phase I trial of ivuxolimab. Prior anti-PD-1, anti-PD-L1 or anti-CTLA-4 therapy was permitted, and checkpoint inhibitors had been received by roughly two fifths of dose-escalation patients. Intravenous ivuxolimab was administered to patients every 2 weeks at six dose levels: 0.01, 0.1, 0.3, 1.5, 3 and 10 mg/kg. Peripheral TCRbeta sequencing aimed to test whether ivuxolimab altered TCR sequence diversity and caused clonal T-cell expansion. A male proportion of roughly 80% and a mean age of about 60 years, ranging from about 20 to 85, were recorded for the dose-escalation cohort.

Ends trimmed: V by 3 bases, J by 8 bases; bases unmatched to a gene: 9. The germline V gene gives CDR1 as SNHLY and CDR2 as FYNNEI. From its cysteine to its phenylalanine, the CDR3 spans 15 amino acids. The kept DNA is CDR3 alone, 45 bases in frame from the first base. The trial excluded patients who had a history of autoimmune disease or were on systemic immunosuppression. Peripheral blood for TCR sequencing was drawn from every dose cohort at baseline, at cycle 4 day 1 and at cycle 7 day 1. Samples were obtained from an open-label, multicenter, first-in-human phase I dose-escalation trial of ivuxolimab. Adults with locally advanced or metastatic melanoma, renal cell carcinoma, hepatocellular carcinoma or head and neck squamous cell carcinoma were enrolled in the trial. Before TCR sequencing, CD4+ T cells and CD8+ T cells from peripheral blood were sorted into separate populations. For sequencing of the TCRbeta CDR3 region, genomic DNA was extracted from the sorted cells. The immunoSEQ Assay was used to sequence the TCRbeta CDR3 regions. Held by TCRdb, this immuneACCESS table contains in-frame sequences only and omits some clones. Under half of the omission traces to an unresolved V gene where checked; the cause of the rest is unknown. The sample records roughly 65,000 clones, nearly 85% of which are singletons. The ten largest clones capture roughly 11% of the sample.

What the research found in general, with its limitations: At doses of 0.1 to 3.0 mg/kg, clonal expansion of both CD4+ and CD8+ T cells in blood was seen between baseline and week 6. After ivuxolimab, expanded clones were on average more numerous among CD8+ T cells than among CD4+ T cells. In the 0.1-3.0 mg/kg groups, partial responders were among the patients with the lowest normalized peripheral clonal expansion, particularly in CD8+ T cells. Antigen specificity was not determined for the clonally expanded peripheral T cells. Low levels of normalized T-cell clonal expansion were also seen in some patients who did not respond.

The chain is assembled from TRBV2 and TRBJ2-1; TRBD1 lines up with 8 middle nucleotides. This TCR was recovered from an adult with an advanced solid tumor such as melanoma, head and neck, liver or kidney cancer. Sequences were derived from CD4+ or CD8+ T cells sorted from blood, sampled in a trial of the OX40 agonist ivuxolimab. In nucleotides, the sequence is TGTGCCAGCAGTGACACCGGGACAGGAGCATATGAGCAGTTCTTC. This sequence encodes CASSDTGTGAYEQFF. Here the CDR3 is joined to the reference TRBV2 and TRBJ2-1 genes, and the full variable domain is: EPEVTQTPSHQVTQMGQEVILRCVPISNHLYFYWYRQILGQKVEFLVSFYNNEISEKSEIFDDQFSVERPDGSNFTLKIRSTKLEDSAMYFCASSDTGTGAYEQFFGPGTRLTVL.